The subject of this entry is one TCR beta chain. Its antigen is still unknown. Base qualities are missing; no much larger clone stands one base away. The germline V gene supplies CDR1 MDHEN and CDR2 SYDVKM. Reading from cysteine to phenylalanine, the CDR3 counts 14 amino acids. Of all the DNA, just the CDR3 is kept, 42 bases in frame from base 1. V is shortened by 6 bases, J by 1 base, and the region joining them spans 10 bases. The donors were healthy, HIV-negative adults who had no recently reported acute infections or vaccinations. Only Caucasian adults living in Nashville, Tennessee, USA were represented among the donors. CD4+ T cells were enriched by magnetic negative selection; naive cells were then positively selected on CD45RA, and the negative fraction formed the memory subset. After blood collection by leukapheresis, PBMCs were isolated using Ficoll-Histopaque density gradient centrifugation and then cryopreserved in the vapor phase of liquid nitrogen. Analytical flow cytometry was used to check the purity and quantity of every magnetically sorted T cell population. Each sorted fraction had its genomic DNA isolated and then quantified by UV absorbance on a Nanodrop 2000c.

The source of the sample is a study of shared clonotypes between healthy human individuals (dated by TCRdb to the early 2020s). About the investigation overall: A couple of women and a few men aged 18 to 49 years were included in the cohort. For each donor, CD4 naive and CD4 memory were each run on three plates, CD8 naive on two plates, and CD8 memory on one plate. To estimate repertoire size and how much clonotypes are shared between individuals, the study performed deep sequencing of blood TCR repertoires from five healthy adults. Different laboratories and diverse techniques were used to prepare libraries and sequence TCR repertoires, to increase sequencing depth and limit assay-specific biases. Leukapheresis yielded between about 0.94 and 8.9 billion PBMCs per donor. Overall results and qualifications from the work: Only blood was sampled, and tissue TCR repertoires likely differ from those in blood. Naive subsets generally had larger estimated clonotype richness than memory subsets. Based on pairwise subsampling, the degree of clonotype sharing among donors was expected to be affected by sequencing depth. The genetic and exposure-history diversity represented was limited by the small number of donors. Compared with non-shared clonotypes, the clonotypes found in all four sorted-subset donors had higher generation probabilities. Even with the large sequencing depth, rarefaction of the sorted-subset datasets indicated that sequencing was incomplete. Around 5% of naive CD4, 3.5% of naive CD8, about 2.4% of memory CD4, and less than 0.45% of memory CD8 clonotypes were shared across several donors.

Using the deep immunoSEQ assay, multiplex PCR amplified TCR CDR3 regions from genomic DNA. For each cell subset, the extracted genomic DNA was distributed evenly across all wells of several immunoSEQ 96-well plates, and each plate served as one replicate. For sorted subsets, approximately 200 ng of genomic DNA, equivalent to around 31,000 T cell genomes, went into each replicate PCR. Purified libraries were quantified with a Qubit 3.0 fluorometer, sized on a Bioanalyzer 2100, and re-quantified with the KAPA Library Quantification kit. A separate single-read 150-cycle Illumina NextSeq 550 flow cell was used to sequence each immunoSEQ 96-well plate. On the authors' methods: Because the immunoSEQ output held only junctional sequences and lacked quality scores, the filtering could not match the filtering applied to full-length reads. Sequences were annotated with PyIR, a Python wrapper for IgBLAST v1.9, and V/J genes and CDR3 were assigned using IMGT germline references. Reads were removed for weak V/J assignments (E-value above 1e-6), missing CDR3, stop codons, out-of-frame junctions, or ambiguous translated residues. A V3J clonotype was defined by an identical inferred V gene, J gene, and CDR3 amino acid sequence. To compute the percentage overlap between repertoires, the number of shared unique clonotypes was divided by the size of the smaller repertoire. Three approaches were used to assess repertoire richness: RTK rarefaction, the Chao1 estimator, and Recon v2.1 estimates of unobserved clonotypes. For all TCRbeta clonotypes obtained by the gDNA method from a handful of donors, generation probabilities were computed with OLGA. Drawn from immuneACCESS, this table holds only the in-frame rearrangements with V and J called that TCRdb kept. Clones are partly lost; checked studies trace under half to an unresolved V gene and leave the rest unexplained. That table furnishes V, J and clone size, whereas the DNA furnished D and trimming. A total of 640,000 or so clones appear in this sample, roughly 78% of them only once. The ten largest account for approximately 1.8% of the sample.

The rearranged chain carries TRBV28 and TRBJ2-4; no D gene call is confident. The sequencing input was memory CD4+ T cells sorted from blood. The sample's cell subset or site label is to be understood as: CD45RA-negative fraction. The source of this sequence is a woman under 40 in good health. The bases are TGTGCCAGCAGGAACTTCCAGGCCAAAAACATTCAGTACTTC. This sequence encodes CASRNFQAKNIQYF.